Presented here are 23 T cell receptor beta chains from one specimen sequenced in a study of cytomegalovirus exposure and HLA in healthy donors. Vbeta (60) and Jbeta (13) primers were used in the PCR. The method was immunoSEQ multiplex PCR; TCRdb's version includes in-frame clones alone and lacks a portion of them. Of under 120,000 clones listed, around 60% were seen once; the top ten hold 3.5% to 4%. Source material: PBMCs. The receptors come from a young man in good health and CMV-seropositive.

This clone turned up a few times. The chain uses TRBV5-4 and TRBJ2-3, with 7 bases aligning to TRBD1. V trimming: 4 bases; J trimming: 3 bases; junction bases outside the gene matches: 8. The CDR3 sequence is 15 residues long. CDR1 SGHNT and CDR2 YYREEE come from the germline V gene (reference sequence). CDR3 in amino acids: CASSRMGQLTDTQYF. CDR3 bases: TGTGCCAGCAGCCGGATGGGACAGCTTACAGATACGCAGTATTTT. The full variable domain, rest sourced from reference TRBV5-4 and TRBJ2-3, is ETGVTQSPTHLIKTRGQQVTLRCSSQSGHNTVSWYQQALGQGPQFIFQYYREEENGRGNFPPRFSGLQFPNYSSELNVNALELDDSALYLCASSRMGQLTDTQYFGPGTRLTVL.

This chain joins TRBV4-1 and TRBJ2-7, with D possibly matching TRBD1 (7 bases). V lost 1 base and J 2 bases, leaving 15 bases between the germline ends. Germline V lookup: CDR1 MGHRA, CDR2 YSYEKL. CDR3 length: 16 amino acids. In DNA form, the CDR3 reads TGCGCCAGCAGCCAAGGGAGGGGGCGGGGAGCCTACGAGCAGTACTTC. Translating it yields CASSQGRGRGAYEQYF.

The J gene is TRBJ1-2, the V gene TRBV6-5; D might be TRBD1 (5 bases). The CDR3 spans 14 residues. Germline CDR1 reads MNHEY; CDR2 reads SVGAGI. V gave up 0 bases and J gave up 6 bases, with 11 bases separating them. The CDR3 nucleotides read TGTGCCAGCAGTTACTCGGGGAGGGGTGATGGCTACACCTTC. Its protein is CASSYSGRGDGYTF.

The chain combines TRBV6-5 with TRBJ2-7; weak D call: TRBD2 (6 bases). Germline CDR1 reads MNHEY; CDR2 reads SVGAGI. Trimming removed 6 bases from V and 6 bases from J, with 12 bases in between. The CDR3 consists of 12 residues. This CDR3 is CASRSGLVEQYF. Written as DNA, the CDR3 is TGTGCCAGCAGGTCGGGACTCGTCGAGCAGTACTTC.

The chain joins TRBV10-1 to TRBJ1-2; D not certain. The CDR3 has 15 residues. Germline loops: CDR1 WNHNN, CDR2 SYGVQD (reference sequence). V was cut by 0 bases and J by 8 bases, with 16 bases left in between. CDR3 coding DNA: TGCGCCAGCAGTGAGTCGCTGGGTATCAGAGGCGGCTACACCTTC. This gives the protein CASSESLGIRGGYTF.

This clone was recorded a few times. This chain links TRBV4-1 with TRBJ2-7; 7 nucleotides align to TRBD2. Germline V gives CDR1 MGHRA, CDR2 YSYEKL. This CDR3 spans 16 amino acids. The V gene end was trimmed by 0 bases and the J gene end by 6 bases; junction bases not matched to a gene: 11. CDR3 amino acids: CASSQDTILASGEQYF. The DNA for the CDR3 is TGCGCCAGCAGCCAAGATACTATTTTGGCTAGCGGCGAGCAGTACTTC.

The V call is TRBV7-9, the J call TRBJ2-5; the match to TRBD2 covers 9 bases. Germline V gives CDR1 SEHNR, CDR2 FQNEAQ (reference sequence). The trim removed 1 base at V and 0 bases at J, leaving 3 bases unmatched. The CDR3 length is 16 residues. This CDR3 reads CASSLGSGGYQETQYF. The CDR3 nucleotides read TGTGCCAGCAGCTTAGGTAGCGGGGGATACCAAGAGACCCAGTACTTC.

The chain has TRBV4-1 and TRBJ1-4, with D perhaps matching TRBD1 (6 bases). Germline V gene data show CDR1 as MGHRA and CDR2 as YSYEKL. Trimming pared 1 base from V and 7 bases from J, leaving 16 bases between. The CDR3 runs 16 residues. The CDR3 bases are TGCGCCAGCAGCCAAGGACAGGCCGGAGGCGGTGAAAAACTGTTTTTT. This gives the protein CASSQGQAGGGEKLFF.

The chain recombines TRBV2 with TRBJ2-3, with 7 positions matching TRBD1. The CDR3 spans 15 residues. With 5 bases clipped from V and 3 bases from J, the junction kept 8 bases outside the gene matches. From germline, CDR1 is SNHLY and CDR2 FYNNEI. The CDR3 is CASSRQGVKTDTQYF. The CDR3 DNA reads TGTGCCAGCAGTAGACAGGGCGTGAAGACAGATACGCAGTATTTT. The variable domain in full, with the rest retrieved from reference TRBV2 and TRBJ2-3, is EPEVTQTPSHQVTQMGQEVILRCVPISNHLYFYWYRQILGQKVEFLVSFYNNEISEKSEIFDDQFSVERPDGSNFTLKIRSTKLEDSAMYFCASSRQGVKTDTQYFGPGTRLTVL.

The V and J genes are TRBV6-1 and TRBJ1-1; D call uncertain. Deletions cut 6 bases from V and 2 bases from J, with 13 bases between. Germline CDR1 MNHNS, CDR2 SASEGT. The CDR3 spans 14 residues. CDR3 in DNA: TGTGCCAGCAGCTTATACGAGGGTAACACTGAAGCTTTCTTT. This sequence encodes CASSLYEGNTEAFF.

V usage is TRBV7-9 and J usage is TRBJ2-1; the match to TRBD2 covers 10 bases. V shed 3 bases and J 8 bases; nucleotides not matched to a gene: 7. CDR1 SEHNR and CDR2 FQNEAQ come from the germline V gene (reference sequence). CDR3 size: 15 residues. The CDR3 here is CASSLVSGGGYEQFF. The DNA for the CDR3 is TGTGCCAGCAGCTTGGTCAGCGGGGGGGGGTATGAGCAGTTCTTC. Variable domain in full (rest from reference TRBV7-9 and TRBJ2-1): DTGVSQNPRHKITKRGQNVTFRCDPISEHNRLYWYRQTLGQGPEFLTYFQNEAQLEKSRLLSDRFSAERPKGSFSTLEIQRTEQGDSAMYLCASSLVSGGGYEQFFGPGTRLTVL.

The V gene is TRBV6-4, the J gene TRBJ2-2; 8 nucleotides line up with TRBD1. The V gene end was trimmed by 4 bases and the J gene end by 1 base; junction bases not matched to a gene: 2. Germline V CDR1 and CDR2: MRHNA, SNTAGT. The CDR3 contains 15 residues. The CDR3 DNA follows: TGTGCCAGCAGTGCCGGGACAGGGAACACCGGGGAGCTGTTTTTT. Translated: CASSAGTGNTGELFF.

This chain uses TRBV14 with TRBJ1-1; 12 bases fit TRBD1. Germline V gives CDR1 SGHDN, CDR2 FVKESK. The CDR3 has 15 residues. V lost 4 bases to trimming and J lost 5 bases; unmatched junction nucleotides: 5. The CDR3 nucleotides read TGTGCCAGCAGCCTGGGACAGGGGGCTGGAACTGAAGCTTTCTTT. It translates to CASSLGQGAGTEAFF.

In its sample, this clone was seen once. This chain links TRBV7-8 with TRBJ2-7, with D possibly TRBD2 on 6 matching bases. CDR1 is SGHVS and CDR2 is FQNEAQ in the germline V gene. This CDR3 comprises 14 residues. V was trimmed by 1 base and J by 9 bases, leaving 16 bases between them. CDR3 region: CASSLGPAVGGQYF. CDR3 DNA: TGTGCCAGCAGCTTAGGTCCAGCCGTGGGGGGGCAGTACTTC.

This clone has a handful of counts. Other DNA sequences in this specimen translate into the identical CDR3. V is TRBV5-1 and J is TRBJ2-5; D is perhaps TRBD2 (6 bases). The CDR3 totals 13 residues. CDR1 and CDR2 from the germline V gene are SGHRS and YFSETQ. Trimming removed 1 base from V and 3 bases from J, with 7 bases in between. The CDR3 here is CASSLLAEETQYF. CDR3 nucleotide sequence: TGCGCCAGCAGCTTGTTAGCGGAAGAGACCCAGTACTTC.

The CDR3 sequence is CASSDPPDRATDTQYF. DNA of the CDR3: TGCGCCAGCAGTGATCCCCCGGACAGGGCCACAGATACGCAGTATTTT. The chain recombines TRBV10-1 with TRBJ2-3; 8 bases are shared with TRBD1. The length of the CDR3 is 16 residues. V shed 3 bases, J shed 2 bases, and the junction held 7 bases outside the gene matches. CDR1 is WNHNN, CDR2 SYGVQD, per germline (reference sequence).

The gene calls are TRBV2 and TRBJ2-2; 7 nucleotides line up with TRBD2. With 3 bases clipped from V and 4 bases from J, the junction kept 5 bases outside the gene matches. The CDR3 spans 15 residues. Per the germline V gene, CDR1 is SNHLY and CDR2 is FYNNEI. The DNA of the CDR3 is TGTGCCAGCAGTGAGGAGCGGGGATTCACCGGGGAGCTGTTTTTT. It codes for CASSEERGFTGELFF. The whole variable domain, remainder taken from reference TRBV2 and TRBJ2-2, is EPEVTQTPSHQVTQMGQEVILRCVPISNHLYFYWYRQILGQKVEFLVSFYNNEISEKSEIFDDQFSVERPDGSNFTLKIRSTKLEDSAMYFCASSEERGFTGELFFGEGSRLTVL.

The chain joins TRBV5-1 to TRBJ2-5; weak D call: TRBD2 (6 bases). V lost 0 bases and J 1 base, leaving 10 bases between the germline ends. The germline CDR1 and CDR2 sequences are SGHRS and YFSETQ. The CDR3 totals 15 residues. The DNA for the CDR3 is TGCGCCAGCAGCTTGGGGGGGGACGTCCAAGAGACCCAGTACTTC. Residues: CASSLGGDVQETQYF. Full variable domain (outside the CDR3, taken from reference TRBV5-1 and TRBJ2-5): KAGVTQTPRYLIKTRGQQVTLSCSPISGHRSVSWYQQTPGQGLQFLFEYFSETQRNKGNFPGRFSGRQFSNSRSEMNVSTLELGDSALYLCASSLGGDVQETQYFGPGTRLLVL.

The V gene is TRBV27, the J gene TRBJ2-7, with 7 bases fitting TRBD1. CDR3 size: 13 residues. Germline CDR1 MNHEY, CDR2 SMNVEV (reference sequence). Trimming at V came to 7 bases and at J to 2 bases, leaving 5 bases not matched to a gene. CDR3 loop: CASKKQGPYEQYF. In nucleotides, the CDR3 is TGTGCCAGCAAGAAACAGGGGCCCTACGAGCAGTACTTC.

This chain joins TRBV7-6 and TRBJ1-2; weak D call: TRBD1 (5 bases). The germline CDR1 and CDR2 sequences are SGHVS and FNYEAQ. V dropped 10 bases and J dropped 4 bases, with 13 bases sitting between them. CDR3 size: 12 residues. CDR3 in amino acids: CATTGDGYGYTF. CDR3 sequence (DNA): TGTGCCACCACGGGGGATGGCTATGGCTACACCTTC.

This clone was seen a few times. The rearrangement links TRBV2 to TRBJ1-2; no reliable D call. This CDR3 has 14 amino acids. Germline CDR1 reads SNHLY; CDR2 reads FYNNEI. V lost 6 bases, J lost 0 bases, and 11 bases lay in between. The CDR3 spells CASRPLRTNYGYTF. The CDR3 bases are TGTGCCAGCAGGCCCCTCAGGACTAACTATGGCTACACCTTC.

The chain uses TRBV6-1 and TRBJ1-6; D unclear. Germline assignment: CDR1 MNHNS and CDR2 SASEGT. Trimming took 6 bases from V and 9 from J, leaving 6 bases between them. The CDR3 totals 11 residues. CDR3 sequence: CASRGLSPLHF. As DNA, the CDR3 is TGTGCCAGCAGAGGACTTTCACCCCTCCACTTT.

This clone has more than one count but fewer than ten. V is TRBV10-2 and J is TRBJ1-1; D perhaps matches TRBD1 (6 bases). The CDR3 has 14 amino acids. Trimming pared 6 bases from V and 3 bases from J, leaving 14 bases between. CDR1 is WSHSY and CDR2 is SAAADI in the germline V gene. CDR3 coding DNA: TGCGCCAGCAGGGACAGCGGATTGGACACTGAAGCTTTCTTT. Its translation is CASRDSGLDTEAFF.